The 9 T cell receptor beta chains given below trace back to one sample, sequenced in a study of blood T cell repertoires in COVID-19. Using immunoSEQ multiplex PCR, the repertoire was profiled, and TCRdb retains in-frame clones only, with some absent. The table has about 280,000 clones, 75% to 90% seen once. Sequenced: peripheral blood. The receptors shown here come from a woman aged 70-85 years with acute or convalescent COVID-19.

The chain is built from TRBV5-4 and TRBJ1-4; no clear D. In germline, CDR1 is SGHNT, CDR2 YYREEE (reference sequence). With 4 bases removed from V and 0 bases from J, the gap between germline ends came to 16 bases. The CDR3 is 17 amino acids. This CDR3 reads CASSPSGPPTTNEKLFF. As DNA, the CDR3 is TGTGCCAGCAGCCCGTCTGGCCCACCGACAACTAATGAAAAACTGTTTTTT. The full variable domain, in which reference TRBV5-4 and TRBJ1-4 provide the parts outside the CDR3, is ETGVTQSPTHLIKTRGQQVTLRCSSQSGHNTVSWYQQALGQGPQFIFQYYREEENGRGNFPPRFSGLQFPNYSSELNVNALELDDSALYLCASSPSGPPTTNEKLFFGSGTQLSVL.

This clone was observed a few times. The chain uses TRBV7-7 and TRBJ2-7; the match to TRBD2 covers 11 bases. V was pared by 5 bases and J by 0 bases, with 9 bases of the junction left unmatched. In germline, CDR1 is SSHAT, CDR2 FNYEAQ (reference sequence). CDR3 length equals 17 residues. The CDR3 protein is CASSPATGTSGSYEQYF. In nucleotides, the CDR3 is TGTGCCAGCAGCCCCGCCACCGGGACTAGCGGCTCCTACGAGCAGTACTTC.

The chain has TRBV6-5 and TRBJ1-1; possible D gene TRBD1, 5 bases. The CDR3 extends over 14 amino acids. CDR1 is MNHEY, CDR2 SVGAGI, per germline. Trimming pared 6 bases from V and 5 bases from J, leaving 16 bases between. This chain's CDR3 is CASSPAGRGTEAFF. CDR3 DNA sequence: TGTGCCAGCAGCCCGGCGGGGCGGGGAACTGAAGCTTTCTTT.

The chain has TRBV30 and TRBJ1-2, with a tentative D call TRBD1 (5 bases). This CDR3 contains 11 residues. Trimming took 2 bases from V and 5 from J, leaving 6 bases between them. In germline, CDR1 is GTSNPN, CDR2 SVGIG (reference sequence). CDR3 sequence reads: CAWSPGYGYTF. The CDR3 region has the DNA TGTGCCTGGAGTCCAGGGTATGGCTACACCTTC.

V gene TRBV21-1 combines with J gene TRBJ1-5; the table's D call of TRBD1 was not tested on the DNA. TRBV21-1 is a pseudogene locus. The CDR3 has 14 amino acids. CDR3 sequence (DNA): TGTGCCAGCAGCCCAGGGACAGGGACTCAGCCCCAGCATTTT. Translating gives CASSPGTGTQPQHF.

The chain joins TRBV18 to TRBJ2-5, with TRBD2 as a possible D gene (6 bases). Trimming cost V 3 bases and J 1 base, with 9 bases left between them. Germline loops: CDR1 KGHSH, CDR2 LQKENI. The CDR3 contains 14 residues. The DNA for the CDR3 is TGTGCCAGCTCACCTGCGGGGCTCCAAGAGACCCAGTACTTC. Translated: CASSPAGLQETQYF.

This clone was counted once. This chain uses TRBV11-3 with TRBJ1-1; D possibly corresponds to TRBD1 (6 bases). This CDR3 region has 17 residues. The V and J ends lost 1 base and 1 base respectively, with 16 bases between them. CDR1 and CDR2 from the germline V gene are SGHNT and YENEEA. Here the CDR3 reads CASSLGGGSFPNTEAFF. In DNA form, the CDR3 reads TGTGCCAGCAGCTTAGGTGGGGGCTCTTTCCCGAACACTGAAGCTTTCTTT.

CDR3 loop: CASSSTQTGKETQYF. The CDR3 DNA is TGCGCCAGCAGCTCAACCCAGACAGGAAAAGAGACCCAGTACTTC. V gene TRBV5-1 combines with J gene TRBJ2-5, with TRBD1 as a possible D gene (6 bases). CDR1 and CDR2 from the germline V gene are SGHRS and YFSETQ. V lost 3 bases to trimming and J lost 3 bases, with 15 bases between them. This CDR3 contains 15 residues.

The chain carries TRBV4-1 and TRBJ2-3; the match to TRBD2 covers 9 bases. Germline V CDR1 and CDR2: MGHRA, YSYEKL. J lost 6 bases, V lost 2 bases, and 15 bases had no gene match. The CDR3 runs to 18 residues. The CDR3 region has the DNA TGCGCCAGCAGCCAAAGCGGGGGGCCAAAAACGATTGTCGATACGCAGTATTTT. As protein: CASSQSGGPKTIVDTQYF.